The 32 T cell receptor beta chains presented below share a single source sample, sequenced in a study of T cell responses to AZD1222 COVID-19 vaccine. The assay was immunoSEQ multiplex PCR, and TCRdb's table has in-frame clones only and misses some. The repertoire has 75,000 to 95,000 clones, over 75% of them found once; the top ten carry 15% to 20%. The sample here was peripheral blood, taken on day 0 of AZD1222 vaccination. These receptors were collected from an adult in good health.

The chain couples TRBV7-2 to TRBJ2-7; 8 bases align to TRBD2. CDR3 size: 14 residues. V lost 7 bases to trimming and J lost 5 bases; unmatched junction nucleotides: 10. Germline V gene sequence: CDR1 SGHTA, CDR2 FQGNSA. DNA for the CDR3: TGTGCCAGCACCCCCCCGGGGGGGCTTGACGAGCAGTACTTC. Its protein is CASTPPGGLDEQYF.

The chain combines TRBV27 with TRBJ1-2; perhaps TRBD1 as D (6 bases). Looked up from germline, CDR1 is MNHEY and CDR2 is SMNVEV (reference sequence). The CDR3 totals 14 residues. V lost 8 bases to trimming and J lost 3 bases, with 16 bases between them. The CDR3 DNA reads TGTGCCAGCCCCTCGGGGGGCGGTTACTATGGCTACACCTTC. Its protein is CASPSGGGYYGYTF.

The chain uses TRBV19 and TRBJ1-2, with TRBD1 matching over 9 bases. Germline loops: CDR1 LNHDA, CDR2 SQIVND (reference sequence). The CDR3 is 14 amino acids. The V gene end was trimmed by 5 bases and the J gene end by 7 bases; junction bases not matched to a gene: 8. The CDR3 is CASSGQGTSGGYTF. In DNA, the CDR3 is TGTGCCAGTAGTGGACAGGGGACGAGTGGTGGCTACACCTTC.

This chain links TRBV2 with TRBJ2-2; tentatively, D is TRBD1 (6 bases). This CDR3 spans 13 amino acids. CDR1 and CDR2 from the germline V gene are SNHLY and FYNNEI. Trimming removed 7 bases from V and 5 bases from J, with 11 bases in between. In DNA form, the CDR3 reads TGTGCCAGCACTACAGGGTGGACCGGGGAGCTGTTTTTT. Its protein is CASTTGWTGELFF.

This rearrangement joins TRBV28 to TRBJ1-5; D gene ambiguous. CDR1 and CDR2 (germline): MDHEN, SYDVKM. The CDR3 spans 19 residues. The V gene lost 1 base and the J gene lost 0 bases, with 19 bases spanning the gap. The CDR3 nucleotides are TGTGCCAGCAGTTTATTAACGTACGTAGGAACCAATAGCAATCAGCCCCAGCATTTT. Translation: CASSLLTYVGTNSNQPQHF.

The DNA for the CDR3 is TGTGCCAGCAGTCCCGGGAAGGTTTATGGCTACACCTTC. Its translation is CASSPGKVYGYTF. The gene calls are TRBV6-5 and TRBJ1-2; D uncertain. The ends were cut back, 5 bases at V and 5 bases at J, with 12 bases in the middle. Germline V lookup: CDR1 MNHEY, CDR2 SVGAGI. CDR3 size: 13 residues.

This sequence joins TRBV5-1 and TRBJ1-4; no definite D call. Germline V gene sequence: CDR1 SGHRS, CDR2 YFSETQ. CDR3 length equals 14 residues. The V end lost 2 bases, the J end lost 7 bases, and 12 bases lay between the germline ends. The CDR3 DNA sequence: TGCGCCAGCAGCTTAGGAGATTCCCGTGAAAAACTGTTTTTT. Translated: CASSLGDSREKLFF. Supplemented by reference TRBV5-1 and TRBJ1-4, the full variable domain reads KAGVTQTPRYLIKTRGQQVTLSCSPISGHRSVSWYQQTPGQGLQFLFEYFSETQRNKGNFPGRFSGRQFSNSRSEMNVSTLELGDSALYLCASSLGDSREKLFFGSGTQLSVL.

For the CDR3, the DNA is TGTGCCAGCAGCCGCCTCAGAGCTTTCTTT. This codes for CASSRLRAFF. The chain employs TRBV28 and TRBJ1-1, with no clear D. V lost 6 bases to trimming and J lost 10 bases, with 9 bases between them. The CDR3 length is 10 residues. The germline gives CDR1 MDHEN, CDR2 SYDVKM. Full variable domain (outside the CDR3, taken from reference TRBV28 and TRBJ1-1): DVKVTQSSRYLVKRTGEKVFLECVQDMDHENMFWYRQDPGLGLRLIYFSYDVKMKEKGDIPEGYSVSREKKERFSLILESASTNQTSMYLCASSRLRAFFGQGTRLTVV.

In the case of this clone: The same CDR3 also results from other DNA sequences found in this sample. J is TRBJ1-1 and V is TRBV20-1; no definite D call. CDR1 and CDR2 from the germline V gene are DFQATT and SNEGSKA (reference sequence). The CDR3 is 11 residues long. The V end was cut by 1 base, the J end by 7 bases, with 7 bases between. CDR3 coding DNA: TGCAGTGCTAGAGGAGGGTTTGAAGCTTTCTTT. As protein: CSARGGFEAFF.

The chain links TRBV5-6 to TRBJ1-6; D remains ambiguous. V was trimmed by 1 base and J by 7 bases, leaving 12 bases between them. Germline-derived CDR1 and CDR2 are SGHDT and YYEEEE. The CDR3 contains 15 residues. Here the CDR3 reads CASSLIRDENSPLHF. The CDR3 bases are TGTGCCAGCAGCTTGATTAGGGATGAGAATTCACCCCTCCACTTT.

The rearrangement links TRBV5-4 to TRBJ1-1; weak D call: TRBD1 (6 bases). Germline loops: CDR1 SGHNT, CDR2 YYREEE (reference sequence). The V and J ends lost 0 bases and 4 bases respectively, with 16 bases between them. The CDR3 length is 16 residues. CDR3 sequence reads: CASSLGAGVMSTEAFF. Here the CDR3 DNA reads TGTGCCAGCAGCTTGGGGGCAGGGGTTATGAGCACTGAAGCTTTCTTT.

This CDR3 reads CASSQDYWQGETQYF. The DNA of the CDR3 is TGCGCCAGCAGCCAAGATTATTGGCAGGGAGAGACCCAGTACTTC. This chain links TRBV4-1 with TRBJ2-5; possibly TRBD1 for D (5 bases). Germline values: CDR1 MGHRA, CDR2 YSYEKL. Deletions cut 0 bases from V and 4 bases from J, with 12 bases between. The CDR3 is 15 residues long.

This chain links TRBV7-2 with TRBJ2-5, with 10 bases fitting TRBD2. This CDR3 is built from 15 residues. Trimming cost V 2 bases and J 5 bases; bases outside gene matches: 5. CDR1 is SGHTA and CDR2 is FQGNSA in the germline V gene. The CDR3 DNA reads TGTGCCAGCAGCTTATGGTCTAGCGGGAGTGAGACCCAGTACTTC. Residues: CASSLWSSGSETQYF.

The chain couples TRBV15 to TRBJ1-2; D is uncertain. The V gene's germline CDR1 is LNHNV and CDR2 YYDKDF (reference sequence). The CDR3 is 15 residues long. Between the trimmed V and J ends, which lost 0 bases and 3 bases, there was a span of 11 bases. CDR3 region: CATSRDQISYYGYTF. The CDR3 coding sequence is TGTGCCACCAGCAGAGATCAAATCTCCTACTATGGCTACACCTTC.

Here the CDR3 DNA reads TGTGCCAGCAGCCCCGGGACGATAAATTCACCCCTCCACTTT. Residues: CASSPGTINSPLHF. V and J are TRBV6-5 and TRBJ1-6; TRBD1 might be the D (5 bases). CDR3 length: 14 residues. Germline CDR1 MNHEY, CDR2 SVGAGI. Trimming removed 6 bases from V and 7 bases from J, with 13 bases in between.

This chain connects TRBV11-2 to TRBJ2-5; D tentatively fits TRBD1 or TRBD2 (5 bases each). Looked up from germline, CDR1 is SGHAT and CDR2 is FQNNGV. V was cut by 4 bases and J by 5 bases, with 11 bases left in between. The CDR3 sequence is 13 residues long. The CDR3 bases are TGTGCCAGCAGCTCCGGGACCGGGGAGACCCAGTACTTC. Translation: CASSSGTGETQYF.

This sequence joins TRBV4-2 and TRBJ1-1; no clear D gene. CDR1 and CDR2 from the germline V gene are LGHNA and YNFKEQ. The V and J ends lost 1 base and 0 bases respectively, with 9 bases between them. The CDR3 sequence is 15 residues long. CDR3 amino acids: CASSQVLGMNTEAFF. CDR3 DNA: TGTGCCAGCAGCCAAGTCCTGGGTATGAACACTGAAGCTTTCTTT.

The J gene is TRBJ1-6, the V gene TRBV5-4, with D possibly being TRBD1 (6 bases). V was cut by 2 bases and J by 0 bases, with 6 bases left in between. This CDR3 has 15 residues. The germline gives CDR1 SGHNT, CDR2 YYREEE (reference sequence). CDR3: CASSLQGSYNSPLHF. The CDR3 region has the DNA TGTGCCAGCAGCTTACAGGGCTCCTATAATTCACCCCTCCACTTT.

CDR3: CASSAPGQGNEKLFF. For the CDR3, the DNA is TGTGCCAGCAGCGCTCCGGGACAGGGGAATGAAAAACTGTTTTTT. The chain has TRBV6-5 and TRBJ1-4; 10 nucleotides align to TRBD1. Germline CDR1 MNHEY, CDR2 SVGAGI. V trimming: 6 bases; J trimming: 5 bases; junction bases outside the gene matches: 6. CDR3 length: 15 residues.

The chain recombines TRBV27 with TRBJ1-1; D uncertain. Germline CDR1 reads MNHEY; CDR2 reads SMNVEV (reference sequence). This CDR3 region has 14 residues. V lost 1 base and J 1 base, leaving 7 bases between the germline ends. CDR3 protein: CASSLFPANTEAFF. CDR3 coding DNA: TGTGCCAGCAGTTTATTCCCCGCGAACACTGAAGCTTTCTTT.

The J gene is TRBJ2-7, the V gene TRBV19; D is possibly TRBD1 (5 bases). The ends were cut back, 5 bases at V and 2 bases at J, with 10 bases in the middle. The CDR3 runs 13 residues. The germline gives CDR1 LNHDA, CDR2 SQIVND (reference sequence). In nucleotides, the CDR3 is TGTGCCAGTAGTTCAGACAGCACCTACGAGCAGTACTTC. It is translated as CASSSDSTYEQYF. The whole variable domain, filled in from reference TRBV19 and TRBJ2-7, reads DGGITQSPKYLFRKEGQNVTLSCEQNLNHDAMYWYRQDPGQGLRLIYYSQIVNDFQKGDIAEGYSVSREKKESFPLTVTSAQKNPTAFYLCASSSDSTYEQYFGPGTRLTVT.

The CDR3 sequence is CASSQEIGTSLGGSPLHF. CDR3 bases: TGCGCCAGCAGCCAAGAAATAGGGACAAGCCTCGGCGGTTCACCCCTCCACTTT. The V and J genes are TRBV4-3 and TRBJ1-6, with D maybe TRBD1 (6 bases). Germline V lookup: CDR1 LGHNA, CDR2 YSLEER. This CDR3 region has 18 residues. V was pared by 0 bases and J by 9 bases, with 21 bases between.

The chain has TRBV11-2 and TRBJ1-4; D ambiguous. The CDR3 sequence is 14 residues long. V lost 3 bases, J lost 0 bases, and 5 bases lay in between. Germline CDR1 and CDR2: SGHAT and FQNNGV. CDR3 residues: CASSFTTTNEKLFF. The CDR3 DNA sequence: TGTGCCAGCAGCTTTACCACAACTAATGAAAAACTGTTTTTT.

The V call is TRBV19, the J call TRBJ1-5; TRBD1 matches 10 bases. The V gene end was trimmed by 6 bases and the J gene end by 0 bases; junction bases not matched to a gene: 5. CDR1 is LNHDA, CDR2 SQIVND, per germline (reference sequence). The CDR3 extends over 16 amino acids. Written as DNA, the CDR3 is TGTGCCAGTAGGACAGGGGGCCCTTATAGCAATCAGCCCCAGCATTTT. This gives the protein CASRTGGPYSNQPQHF.

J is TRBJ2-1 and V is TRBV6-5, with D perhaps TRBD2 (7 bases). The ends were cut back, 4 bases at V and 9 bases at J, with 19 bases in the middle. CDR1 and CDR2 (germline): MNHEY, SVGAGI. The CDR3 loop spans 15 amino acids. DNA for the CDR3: TGTGCCAGCAGTTCCCGAATGGGGGGGCAGGCTGAGCAGTTCTTC. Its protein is CASSSRMGGQAEQFF.

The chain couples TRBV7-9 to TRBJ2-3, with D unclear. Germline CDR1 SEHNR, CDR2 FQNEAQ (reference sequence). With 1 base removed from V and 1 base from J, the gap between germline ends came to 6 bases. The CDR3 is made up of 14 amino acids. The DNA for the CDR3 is TGTGCCAGCAGCTTAGTTACAGGCACAGATACGCAGTATTTT. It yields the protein CASSLVTGTDTQYF.

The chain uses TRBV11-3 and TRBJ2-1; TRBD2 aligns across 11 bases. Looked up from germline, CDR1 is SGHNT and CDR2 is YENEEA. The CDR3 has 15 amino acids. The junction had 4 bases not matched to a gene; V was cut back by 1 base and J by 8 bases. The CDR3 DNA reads TGTGCCAGCAGCTTAGGGCTAGCGGGAGGAGATGAGCAGTTCTTC. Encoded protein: CASSLGLAGGDEQFF.

The CDR3 protein is CASSPFTEGAVNEQFF. The CDR3 DNA sequence: TGTGCCAGCTCACCTTTTACGGAGGGCGCCGTCAATGAGCAGTTCTTC. The chain combines TRBV18 with TRBJ2-1, with D possibly TRBD2 on 6 matching bases. The germline V gene has CDR1 KGHSH and CDR2 LQKENI. Trimming shortened V by 3 bases and J by 6 bases, and 18 bases separated the two germline ends. This CDR3 region has 16 residues. The full variable domain, its missing parts supplied by reference TRBV18 and TRBJ2-1, is NAGVMQNPRHLVRRRGQEARLRCSPMKGHSHVYWYRQLPEEGLKFMVYLQKENIIDESGMPKERFSAEFPKEGPSILRIQQVVRGDSAAYFCASSPFTEGAVNEQFFGPGTRLTVL.

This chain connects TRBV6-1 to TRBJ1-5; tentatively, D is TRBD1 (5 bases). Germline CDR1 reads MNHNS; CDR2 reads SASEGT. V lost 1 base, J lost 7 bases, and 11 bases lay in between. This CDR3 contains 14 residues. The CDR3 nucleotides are TGTGCCAGCAGTGAAGTTGCGGGGGGGCAGCCCCAGCATTTT. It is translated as CASSEVAGGQPQHF.

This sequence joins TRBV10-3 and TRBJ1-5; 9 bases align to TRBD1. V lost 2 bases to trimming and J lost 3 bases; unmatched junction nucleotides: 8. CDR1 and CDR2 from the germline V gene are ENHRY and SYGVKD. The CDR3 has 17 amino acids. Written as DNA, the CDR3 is TGTGCCATCAGTGAGACCCACAGGGGGCTATCCAATCAGCCCCAGCATTTT. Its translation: CAISETHRGLSNQPQHF.

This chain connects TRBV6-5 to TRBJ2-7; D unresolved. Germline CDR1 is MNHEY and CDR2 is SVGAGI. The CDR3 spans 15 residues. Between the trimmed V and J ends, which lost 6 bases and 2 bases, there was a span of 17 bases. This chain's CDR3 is CASRRGPSSPYEQYF. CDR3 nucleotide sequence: TGTGCCAGCAGGCGAGGACCTTCTTCCCCCTACGAGCAGTACTTC.

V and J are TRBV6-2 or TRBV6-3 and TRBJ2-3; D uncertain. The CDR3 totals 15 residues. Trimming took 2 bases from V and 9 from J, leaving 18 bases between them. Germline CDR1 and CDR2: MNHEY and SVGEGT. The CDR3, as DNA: TGTGCCAGCAGTTACGGTGTGGAACAGCCCGAAACGCAGTATTTT. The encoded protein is CASSYGVEQPETQYF.